These 10 T cell receptor beta chains share one sample of origin, sequenced in a study of cytomegalovirus exposure and HLA in healthy donors. PCR employed 60 Vbeta and 13 Jbeta primers. The protocol was immunoSEQ multiplex PCR, while the TCRdb copy is restricted to in-frame clones and leaves out a portion. The sample has about 120,000 clones; under 12% are singletons. Input material: PBMCs. The receptors were sampled from a young woman in good health and CMV-seropositive.

This chain connects TRBV5-4 to TRBJ1-2, with D unclear. V gave up 0 bases and J gave up 0 bases, with 6 bases separating them. This CDR3 is 14 amino acids long. From germline, CDR1 is SGHNT and CDR2 YYREEE (reference sequence). The CDR3 loop reads CASSLGVTNYGYTF. In DNA, the CDR3 is TGTGCCAGCAGCTTGGGTGTTACTAACTATGGCTACACCTTC.

The chain joins TRBV5-1 to TRBJ1-1; 9 positions agree with TRBD1. Unmatched junction bases numbered 7, after V lost 4 bases and J lost 0 bases. This CDR3 is built from 16 residues. Germline V lookup: CDR1 SGHRS, CDR2 YFSETQ. The chain's CDR3 is CASSPGTGRLNTEAFF. In DNA, the CDR3 is TGCGCCAGCAGCCCGGGGACAGGGCGTTTGAACACTGAAGCTTTCTTT.

In DNA form, the CDR3 reads TGTGCCAGCCTTAGACAGGCCGGCTATGGCTACACCTTC. Translation: CASLRQAGYGYTF. The chain employs TRBV5-6 and TRBJ1-2; D might be TRBD1 (6 bases). The CDR3 is 13 amino acids. CDR1 is SGHDT, CDR2 YYEEEE, per germline. V dropped 7 bases and J dropped 4 bases, with 14 bases sitting between them.

The gene calls are TRBV15 and TRBJ2-7; D not resolved. CDR1 is LNHNV and CDR2 is YYDKDF in the germline V gene (reference sequence). Trimming pared 0 bases from V and 3 bases from J, leaving 9 bases between. This CDR3 contains 14 residues. DNA of the CDR3: TGTGCCACCAGCAGAGAGGCCAACCGCTACGAGCAGTACTTC. Translating gives CATSREANRYEQYF.

The chain combines TRBV7-3 with TRBJ2-1; D unresolved. The CDR3 consists of 14 residues. The germline gives CDR1 SGHTA, CDR2 FQGTGA. The germline V and J ends were trimmed by 2 bases and 7 bases, with 12 bases remaining between them. The CDR3 DNA reads as TGTGCCAGCAGCTTAGGCACAACCCCGAATGAGCAGTTCTTC. Its protein is CASSLGTTPNEQFF.

This clone was seen only a few times. The chain links TRBV11-2 to TRBJ2-1; 9 bases align to TRBD2. Germline V gives CDR1 SGHAT, CDR2 FQNNGV. The length of the CDR3 is 15 residues. Trimming took 8 bases from V and 7 from J; bases not matched to a gene: 12. Written as DNA, the CDR3 is TGTGCCAGCGGACCCAGCGGGAGGAAGTCAAATGAGCAGTTCTTC. Translating it yields CASGPSGRKSNEQFF.

This clone was observed a few times. The J gene is TRBJ1-6, the V gene TRBV21-1; TRBD1, the D gene given by the table, was not confirmed from the DNA. TRBV21-1 is a pseudogene. This CDR3 contains 14 residues. Written as DNA, the CDR3 is TGTGCCAGCAGCAAACCTACAGGGAATTCACCCCTCCACTTT. As protein: CASSKPTGNSPLHF.

The chain uses TRBV6-1 and TRBJ2-5, with a weak D call TRBD2 (5 bases). The J call is uncertain, as TRBJ2-7 better fits the DNA end. Germline CDR1 is MNHNS and CDR2 is SASEGT. The CDR3 contains 15 residues. The CDR3 is CASTPESGGPYEQYF. The CDR3 DNA follows: TGTGCCAGCACACCTGAGAGCGGCGGGCCCTACGAGCAGTACTTC.

This clone has only a few counts. V gene TRBV9 combines with J gene TRBJ1-2; no reliable D call. From germline, CDR1 is SGDLS and CDR2 YYNGEE. V was shortened by 0 bases and J by 1 base, with 7 bases between the two germline ends. This CDR3 is built from 14 residues. Here the CDR3 reads CASSVAVSNYGYTF. The CDR3 bases are TGTGCCAGCAGCGTAGCCGTGAGTAACTATGGCTACACCTTC. Using reference TRBV9 and TRBJ1-2 for the parts outside the CDR3, the full variable domain is DSGVTQTPKHLITATGQRVTLRCSPRSGDLSVYWYQQSLDQGLQFLIQYYNGEERAKGNILERFSAQQFPDLHSELNLSSLELGDSALYFCASSVAVSNYGYTFGSGTRLTVV.

This clone was seen a few times. This chain joins TRBV30 and TRBJ2-7; no definite D call. Between the trimmed V and J ends, which lost 4 bases and 6 bases, there was a span of 10 bases. Germline V gives CDR1 GTSNPN, CDR2 SVGIG (reference sequence). The CDR3 contains 11 residues. CDR3 sequence reads: CAWKAGPEQYF. The CDR3 bases are TGTGCCTGGAAGGCAGGTCCCGAGCAGTACTTC.